Each of the 22 T cell receptor beta chains below was sequenced from the same sample in a study of cytomegalovirus exposure and HLA in healthy donors. A multiplex PCR was run with 60 Vbeta primers and 13 Jbeta primers. Produced via immunoSEQ multiplex PCR; TCRdb's table is partial and in-frame only. The sample holds more than 85,000 clones, under 85% seen once. The sequencing sample was made of PBMCs. The receptors were gathered from a young man in good health and CMV-seropositive.

The rearrangement links TRBV18 to TRBJ1-1; weak D call: TRBD1 (6 bases). The CDR3 loop spans 18 amino acids. CDR1 is KGHSH and CDR2 is LQKENI in the germline V gene. V lost 3 bases to trimming and J lost 3 bases, with 23 bases between them. As DNA, the CDR3 is TGTGCCAGCTCACCCCTTGGACAGTCTGAGTCTGGGGACACTGAAGCTTTCTTT. Translating gives CASSPLGQSESGDTEAFF.

The chain links TRBV5-4 to TRBJ2-3; 10 bases map to TRBD2. Germline lookup yields CDR1 SGHNT and CDR2 YYREEE (reference sequence). The length of the CDR3 is 14 residues. V gave up 4 bases and J gave up 4 bases; unmatched junction bases: 3. The CDR3 here is CASSPLAGPDTQYF. The CDR3 nucleotides read TGTGCCAGCAGCCCACTAGCGGGGCCAGATACGCAGTATTTT.

The chain recombines TRBV9 with TRBJ1-1, with a possible D match to TRBD1 (6 bases). The CDR3 sequence is 15 residues long. Germline CDR1 is SGDLS and CDR2 is YYNGEE. Trimming took off 4 bases at V and 3 bases at J, with 16 bases between the two ends. CDR3 amino acids: CASSPNPTGYTEAFF. In DNA form, the CDR3 reads TGTGCCAGCAGCCCAAACCCCACAGGGTACACTGAAGCTTTCTTT.

The chain couples TRBV5-1 to TRBJ1-2; D remains ambiguous. Germline CDR1 reads SGHRS; CDR2 reads YFSETQ. This CDR3 comprises 14 residues. V was trimmed by 5 bases and J by 6 bases, leaving 17 bases between them. CDR3 bases: TGCGCCAGCAGTCGAGGGAGGGAAAGAGATGGCTACACCTTC. This translates into CASSRGRERDGYTF.

V gene TRBV11-2 combines with J gene TRBJ2-2; 8 nucleotides match TRBD2. This CDR3 region has 18 residues. CDR1 is SGHAT and CDR2 is FQNNGV in the germline V gene. J lost 7 bases, V lost 5 bases, and 18 bases had no gene match. The CDR3 protein is CASSPKLVGGGDVGELFF. CDR3 coding DNA: TGTGCCAGCAGCCCCAAACTGGTCGGGGGGGGCGACGTCGGGGAGCTGTTTTTT.

J is TRBJ2-3 and V is TRBV19, with 7 bases matching TRBD1. After removal of 8 bases from V and 1 base from J, the junction contained 6 bases not matched to a gene. Germline assignment: CDR1 LNHDA and CDR2 SQIVND (reference sequence). CDR3 length: 14 amino acids. This CDR3 is CASLPGQRTDTQYF. The CDR3 DNA reads TGTGCCAGTCTGCCGGGACAGCGCACAGATACGCAGTATTTT.

The rearrangement uses TRBV6-5 and TRBJ2-7; D possibly corresponds to TRBD1 (5 bases). CDR3 length equals 15 residues. Trimming removed 0 bases at V and 4 bases at J, with 13 bases between. CDR1 MNHEY and CDR2 SVGAGI come from the germline V gene. CDR3 residues: CASSYSGRNHYEQYF. The CDR3 coding sequence is TGTGCCAGCAGTTACTCGGGGCGGAATCATTACGAGCAGTACTTC.

This chain uses TRBV12-5 with TRBJ1-2, with TRBD1 matching 7 bases. Germline CDR1 reads LGHNT; CDR2 reads FRNRAP. The CDR3 runs to 16 residues. V dropped 0 bases and J dropped 4; count of bases not matched to a gene: 8. CDR3 residues: CASGLVVGTVLYGYTF. The CDR3 nucleotides read TGTGCTAGTGGTTTGGTAGTAGGGACAGTCCTCTATGGCTACACCTTC.

V and J are TRBV4-1 and TRBJ2-5; no clear D gene. The J call may not be correct, given that the DNA end is closer to TRBJ2-7. Germline CDR1 MGHRA, CDR2 YSYEKL. This CDR3 has 14 amino acids. The CDR3 sequence is CASSQDKNSYEQYF. The DNA for the CDR3 is TGCGCCAGCAGCCAAGATAAAAACTCCTACGAGCAGTACTTC.

This clone has just a few counts. The rearrangement uses TRBV5-5 and TRBJ1-4, with a weak D call TRBD1 (6 bases). CDR1 and CDR2 from the germline V gene are SGHKS and YYEKEE (reference sequence). The CDR3 runs to 15 residues. Trimming stripped 4 bases from V and 3 bases from J, with 13 bases between. As DNA, the CDR3 is TGTGCCAGCAGCACAGGGACACGTCCTAATGAAAAACTGTTTTTT. This gives the protein CASSTGTRPNEKLFF. Full variable domain (missing parts from reference TRBV5-5 and TRBJ1-4): DAGVTQSPTHLIKTRGQQVTLRCSPISGHKSVSWYQQVLGQGPQFIFQYYEKEERGRGNFPDRFSARQFPNYSSELNVNALLLGDSALYLCASSTGTRPNEKLFFGSGTQLSVL.

This chain uses TRBV15 with TRBJ2-6; D unclear. V was pared by 4 bases and J by 0 bases, with 7 bases between. This CDR3 is 15 amino acids long. Germline CDR1 reads LNHNV; CDR2 reads YYDKDF (reference sequence). The CDR3 loop is CATSIDSSGANVLTF. In DNA, the CDR3 is TGTGCCACCAGCATCGACTCCTCTGGGGCCAACGTCCTGACTTTC. The entire variable domain, with the rest obtained from reference TRBV15 and TRBJ2-6, is as follows: DAMVIQNPRYQVTQFGKPVTLSCSQTLNHNVMYWYQQKSSQAPKLLFHYYDKDFNNEADTPDNFQSRRPNTSFCFLDIRSPGLGDTAMYLCATSIDSSGANVLTFGAGSRLTVL.

In this sample, this clone turned up a few times. This sequence joins TRBV10-2 and TRBJ1-4; D is uncertain. This CDR3 spans 13 amino acids. V was clipped by 2 bases and J by 3 bases, with 4 bases between them. Germline CDR1 and CDR2: WSHSY and SAAADI. Here the CDR3 DNA reads TGCGCCAGCAGTGAGGAGCCTAATGAAAAACTGTTTTTT. The encoded protein is CASSEEPNEKLFF.

J is TRBJ2-3 and V is TRBV9; 16 bases are shared with TRBD2. J lost 3 bases, V lost 4 bases, and 8 bases had no gene match. CDR1 is SGDLS, CDR2 YYNGEE, per germline. This CDR3 contains 18 residues. The CDR3 coding sequence is TGTGCCAGCAGCACGGGGACTAGCGGGGGGGCCCAGACAGATACGCAGTATTTT. This encodes CASSTGTSGGAQTDTQYF.

The chain uses TRBV5-1 and TRBJ2-3, with 11 bases that match TRBD2. The CDR3 sequence is 16 residues long. V trimming: 4 bases; J trimming: 0 bases; junction bases outside the gene matches: 4. Germline V CDR1 and CDR2: SGHRS, YFSETQ. The CDR3 spells CASSRASGGSTDTQYF. In nucleotides, the CDR3 is TGCGCCAGCAGCCGGGCTAGCGGGGGGAGCACAGATACGCAGTATTTT.

This clone showed up just once. This chain links TRBV2 with TRBJ1-1, with 9 bases fitting TRBD1. The CDR3 has 17 amino acids. Germline CDR1 SNHLY, CDR2 FYNNEI. Trimming removed 7 bases from V and 2 bases from J; junction bases left unmatched: 14. CDR3 sequence (DNA): TGTGCCAGCAAACCATTCACGGGACAGGGTGTCAACACTGAAGCTTTCTTT. Protein: CASKPFTGQGVNTEAFF.

The CDR3 bases are TGCGCCAGCAGCCAAGGGTGGGATCCGGGACTAGCGGGGCGGGGGCAGTTCTTC. Translation: CASSQGWDPGLAGRGQFF. The V gene is TRBV4-1, the J gene TRBJ2-1; 13 bases are shared with TRBD2. J was trimmed by 12 bases and V by 1 base; bases with no gene match: 15. The CDR3 is made up of 18 amino acids. Per germline, CDR1 MGHRA and CDR2 YSYEKL.

This clone has only one observation. Other DNA sequences in the sample encode the same CDR3. This rearrangement joins TRBV6-5 to TRBJ1-2; D remains unclear. There are 12 residues in the CDR3. V dropped 5 bases and J dropped 2 bases, with 6 bases sitting between them. Germline CDR1 reads MNHEY; CDR2 reads SVGAGI. The CDR3 DNA sequence: TGTGCCAGCAGTCAGGCCAACTATGGCTACACCTTC. Translation: CASSQANYGYTF.

This rearrangement joins TRBV5-4 to TRBJ2-3; TRBD2 agrees at 13 bases. The CDR3 extends over 16 amino acids. V was pared by 4 bases and J by 5 bases, with 7 bases of the junction left unmatched. Germline V lookup: CDR1 SGHNT, CDR2 YYREEE (reference sequence). CDR3 nucleotides: TGTGCCAGCAGCATCGGGACTAGCGGGGTGCTAGATACGCAGTATTTT. Its translation is CASSIGTSGVLDTQYF.

This chain joins TRBV6-5 and TRBJ2-5; TRBD1 agrees at 7 bases. The end of the DNA is better explained by TRBJ2-7, so the J call may be wrong. Germline V gene sequence: CDR1 MNHEY, CDR2 SVGAGI. The CDR3 is made up of 14 amino acids. The CDR3 protein is CASSYSKGAHEQYF. The CDR3 coding sequence is TGTGCCAGCAGTTACTCGAAGGGGGCCCACGAGCAGTACTTC.

This chain uses TRBV6-5 with TRBJ2-7; the match to TRBD2 covers 9 bases. V lost 6 bases and J lost 6; bases outside the gene matches: 6. The CDR3 contains 13 residues. Germline V gene lookup returns CDR1 MNHEY and CDR2 SVGAGI. CDR3 DNA: TGTGCCAGCAGAGCTAGCGGGGTGGGCGAGCAGTACTTC. This sequence encodes CASRASGVGEQYF.

This clone was observed a single time. The chain has TRBV7-2 and TRBJ2-7; 10 positions agree with TRBD2. V trimming: 0 bases; J trimming: 2 bases; junction bases outside the gene matches: 4. This CDR3 has 16 residues. The germline CDR1 and CDR2 sequences are SGHTA and FQGNSA. The CDR3 bases are TGTGCCAGCAGCTTAGCTAGCGGGGGGCCTACCTACGAGCAGTACTTC. Residues: CASSLASGGPTYEQYF. The full variable domain, with the rest looked up from reference TRBV7-2 and TRBJ2-7, is GAGVSQSPSNKVTEKGKDVELRCDPISGHTALYWYRQSLGQGLEFLIYFQGNSAPDKSGLPSDRFSAERTGGSVSTLTIQRTQQEDSAVYLCASSLASGGPTYEQYFGPGTRLTVT.

The chain has TRBV11-2 and TRBJ2-1, with D tentatively TRBD2 (5 bases). Per germline, CDR1 SGHAT and CDR2 FQNNGV. The CDR3 runs 11 residues. Trimming took off 1 base at V and 12 bases at J, with 7 bases between the two ends. In DNA, the CDR3 is TGTGCCAGCAGCTTAGGGACTGGGCAGTTCTTC. It translates to CASSLGTGQFF. Variable domain in full (rest from reference TRBV11-2 and TRBJ2-1): EAGVAQSPRYKIIEKRQSVAFWCNPISGHATLYWYQQILGQGPKLLIQFQNNGVVDDSQLPKDRFSAERLKGVDSTLKIQPAKLEDSAVYLCASSLGTGQFFGPGTRLTVL.